This T cell receptor (beta chain) came from a study of blood T cell repertoires in COVID-19. As for the study in general: The United States, Italy and Spain were the sources of the acute and convalescent COVID-19 samples. T cells, B-cell-depleted T cells, or PBMCs provided the cDNA or gDNA that served as material.

Trimming cost V 6 bases and J 8 bases, with 14 bases left between them. The CDR3 length is 12 residues. Germline-derived CDR1 and CDR2 are MNHEY and SVGEGT. Original handling: Amplification of reference gene primers was used by the study to estimate nucleated cell counts. Generated by immunoSEQ multiplex PCR, the TCRdb table keeps only in-frame clones and is missing some. V and J calls and clone size are those listed in that table; D and trimming were worked out from the DNA. The sample includes over 350,000 clones, more than 85% seen only once; the top ten take roughly 4.3%. This chain connects TRBV6-2 or TRBV6-3 to TRBJ2-7, with D possibly being TRBD1 (5 bases). The sequence was obtained from a woman under 40 with acute or convalescent COVID-19. Sequenced material: peripheral blood. The CDR3 protein is CASSKYRSKQYF. The CDR3 DNA sequence: TGTGCCAGCAGCAAATACAGGAGCAAGCAGTACTTC.